The clone carrying this T cell receptor beta chain was counted between two and nine times. No antigen is known for it. The record originates from a study of response to subunit inactivated influenza vaccine. General study points: Authors suggested each seasonal flu vaccination may recruit only limited numbers of new T cells.

TCRdb ran MiXCR on the RT-PCR reads and lists one entry per CDR3 protein. The sample lists 150,000 to 200,000 distinct CDR3 sequences; about 10% were seen once. Looked up from germline, CDR1 is DFQATT and CDR2 is SNEGSKA (reference sequence). V lost 6 bases to trimming and J lost 8 bases; unmatched junction nucleotides: 13. The CDR3 sequence is 14 residues long. This receptor was taken from a man aged 50 to 59 who received an inactivated influenza vaccine. The sequencing here drew on non-naive T cells sorted from PBMCs, taken on the day of vaccination. The genes are TRBV20-1 and TRBJ2-1; 7 bases match TRBD1. The CDR3 bases are TGCAGTGCCGAAGACAGGGTGGCTGTCGATGAGCAGTTCTTC. This gives the protein CSAEDRVAVDEQFF.